The 27 T cell receptor beta chains below all came from one sample that was sequenced in a study of blood T cell repertoires in COVID-19. Clones were sequenced by immunoSEQ multiplex PCR, and TCRdb holds only the in-frame ones, with some missing. The data show over 120,000 clones, approximately 85% seen once. Sequenced material: peripheral blood. These receptors were obtained from a man in his 70s with acute or convalescent COVID-19.

The V call is TRBV4-1, the J call TRBJ1-3, with D tentatively TRBD1 (5 bases). The length of the CDR3 is 18 residues. Germline values: CDR1 MGHRA, CDR2 YSYEKL. The V and J ends lost 3 bases and 0 bases respectively, with 18 bases between them. In nucleotides, the CDR3 is TGCGCCAGCAGCCACGCCGAATGGGAGGGGACCTCTGGAAACACCATATATTTT. Protein product: CASSHAEWEGTSGNTIYF.

In its sample, this clone was seen a few times. The rearrangement links TRBV4-1 to TRBJ2-2, with TRBD1 matching 9 bases. The V gene end was trimmed by 3 bases and the J gene end by 2 bases; junction bases not matched to a gene: 4. Germline lookup yields CDR1 MGHRA and CDR2 YSYEKL. The CDR3 consists of 16 residues. The CDR3 bases are TGCGCCAGCAGCCAGGGACAGGGAGGAAACACCGGGGAGCTGTTTTTT. Protein product: CASSQGQGGNTGELFF.

The chain combines TRBV28 with TRBJ1-2, with D perhaps TRBD1 (6 bases). Trimming removed 3 bases from V and 2 bases from J, with 13 bases in between. This CDR3 region has 15 residues. The germline V gene encodes CDR1 MDHEN and CDR2 SYDVKM. CDR3: CASSLLRGSNYGYTF. For the CDR3, the DNA is TGTGCCAGCAGTTTGCTCAGGGGTAGCAACTATGGCTACACCTTC.

CDR3 nucleotides: TGTGCCAGCAGCTTAGGCAGGCTTGCCCGCACAGATACGCAGTATTTT. It specifies CASSLGRLARTDTQYF. The chain uses TRBV11-3 and TRBJ2-3; D is undetermined. This CDR3 is 16 amino acids long. Germline V CDR1 and CDR2: SGHNT, YENEEA. Trimming cost V 1 base and J 1 base, with 12 bases left between them.

V usage is TRBV7-9 and J usage is TRBJ2-1; 9 bases fit TRBD2. CDR1 SEHNR and CDR2 FQNEAQ come from the germline V gene (reference sequence). The CDR3 spans 18 residues. V lost 5 bases, J lost 0 bases, and 11 bases stayed unmatched. The CDR3 DNA is TGTGCCAGCAGCCCCTGGTGGCGGGGGGGGGACTCCTACAATGAGCAGTTCTTC. This codes for CASSPWWRGGDSYNEQFF.

The chain has TRBV5-1 and TRBJ2-7; 7 positions agree with TRBD2. J gave up 7 bases and V 2 bases, and 9 bases lay outside the gene matches. Germline V gene sequence: CDR1 SGHRS, CDR2 YFSETQ. This CDR3 has 14 amino acids. The CDR3 sequence: CASSFSAGDREQYF. The DNA for the CDR3 is TGCGCCAGCAGCTTCTCGGCGGGGGATCGAGAGCAGTACTTC.

This clone was detected only once. V gene TRBV5-4 combines with J gene TRBJ2-7, with 9 bases fitting TRBD1. CDR3 size: 15 residues. Germline CDR1 and CDR2: SGHNT and YYREEE (reference sequence). J gave up 2 bases and V 4 bases, and 7 bases lay outside the gene matches. The CDR3 nucleotides are TGTGCCAGCAGCCGCCGGGACAGGGATCCCTACGAGCAGTACTTC. Translation: CASSRRDRDPYEQYF.

The chain couples TRBV5-4 to TRBJ2-1; D perhaps matches TRBD1 (6 bases). V gave up 4 bases and J gave up 0 bases, with 14 bases separating them. CDR1 SGHNT and CDR2 YYREEE come from the germline V gene (reference sequence). This CDR3 has 16 amino acids. DNA of the CDR3: TGTGCCAGCAGCCGTGGGGGCGGGCGCTCCTACAATGAGCAGTTCTTC. Protein sequence: CASSRGGGRSYNEQFF.

The chain has TRBV6-5 and TRBJ2-7; 12 bases are a match to TRBD2. This CDR3 contains 14 residues. The germline V gene encodes CDR1 MNHEY and CDR2 SVGAGI. Trimming took 6 bases from V and 5 from J; bases not matched to a gene: 5. This CDR3 is CASRTSGSRDEQYF. The CDR3 DNA sequence: TGTGCCAGCAGGACTAGCGGGAGTCGCGACGAGCAGTACTTC.

CDR3 in DNA: TGTGCCAGCAGCCCGCGGGGGACCGGGGAGCTGTTTTTT. Translation: CASSPRGTGELFF. This chain uses TRBV7-8 with TRBJ2-2, with TRBD2 identical over 7 bases. From germline, CDR1 is SGHVS and CDR2 FQNEAQ. The junction had 2 bases not matched to a gene; V was cut back by 5 bases and J by 5 bases. CDR3 length equals 13 residues.

The V gene is TRBV6-5, the J gene TRBJ1-2; the match to TRBD1 covers 9 bases. The CDR3 sequence is 13 residues long. Trimming removed 5 bases from V and 3 bases from J; junction bases left unmatched: 1. Germline-derived CDR1 and CDR2 are MNHEY and SVGAGI. CDR3 loop: CASSRDRDYGYTF. The CDR3 coding sequence is TGTGCCAGCAGTAGGGACAGGGACTATGGCTACACCTTC.

The chain employs TRBV28 and TRBJ1-1, with D perhaps matching TRBD1 (6 bases). The V gene lost 7 bases and the J gene lost 1 base, with 16 bases spanning the gap. The CDR3 is made up of 15 amino acids. The germline gives CDR1 MDHEN, CDR2 SYDVKM. CDR3 coding DNA: TGTGCCAGCAAAGGGGGGGGAAAATGGAACACTGAAGCTTTCTTT. Amino acid sequence: CASKGGGKWNTEAFF.

This clone was found a few times. CDR3 residues: CASSPGQDNSPLHF. In DNA form, the CDR3 reads TGTGCCAGCAGTCCGGGACAGGATAATTCACCCCTCCACTTT. The V gene is TRBV2, the J gene TRBJ1-6, with 8 nucleotides matching TRBD1. After removal of 5 bases from V and 5 bases from J, the junction contained 2 bases not matched to a gene. The germline CDR1 and CDR2 sequences are SNHLY and FYNNEI. The CDR3 sequence is 14 residues long.

This clone showed up just once. The V gene is TRBV29-1, the J gene TRBJ1-1; the D is unclear. The CDR3 covers 12 residues. V lost 6 bases and J lost 14, with 22 bases in between. Germline V gene sequence: CDR1 SQVTM, CDR2 ANQGSEA. This CDR3 is CSVAFRDVIPFF. CDR3 bases: TGCAGCGTAGCCTTCCGGGATGTAATACCCTTCTTT.

This chain links TRBV27 with TRBJ2-2, with TRBD1 matching over 7 bases. Germline trimming cut 6 bases from V and 1 base from J; bases unmatched to any gene: 5. CDR3 length: 15 amino acids. CDR1 is MNHEY, CDR2 SMNVEV, per germline (reference sequence). CDR3 sequence reads: CASSPRQGNTGELFF. The DNA of the CDR3 is TGTGCCAGCAGCCCCAGACAGGGGAACACCGGGGAGCTGTTTTTT.

This chain uses TRBV28 with TRBJ1-4; 7 nucleotides agree with TRBD1. Per the germline V gene, CDR1 is MDHEN and CDR2 is SYDVKM. The CDR3 runs to 17 residues. J was trimmed by 2 bases and V by 2 bases; bases with no gene match: 8. CDR3 nucleotides: TGTGCCAGCAGTTTACGGCAGGGGGTAAGGACTAATGAAAAACTGTTTTTT. Residues: CASSLRQGVRTNEKLFF.

The rearrangement links TRBV2 to TRBJ1-2; 8 bases are a match to TRBD1. The J segment lost 5 bases and the V segment lost 6 bases, leaving 8 bases of the junction unmatched. The CDR3 is 14 amino acids. Germline CDR1 reads SNHLY; CDR2 reads FYNNEI. The CDR3 coding sequence is TGTGCCAGCAGGGCGGGGACAGGCAATTATGGCTACACCTTC. Its protein product is CASRAGTGNYGYTF.

The chain employs TRBV6-1 and TRBJ2-1; 10 nucleotides line up with TRBD1. The V segment lost 0 bases and the J segment 8 bases; nucleotides outside the gene matches: 7. The CDR3 totals 16 residues. Germline-derived CDR1 and CDR2 are MNHNS and SASEGT. This CDR3 reads CASSEARTGGLDEQFF. The CDR3, as DNA: TGTGCCAGCAGTGAAGCGCGGACAGGGGGTTTAGATGAGCAGTTCTTC.

The rearrangement links TRBV5-1 to TRBJ1-1; D uncertain. The CDR3 covers 14 residues. The germline CDR1 and CDR2 sequences are SGHRS and YFSETQ. The V end was cut by 0 bases, the J end by 5 bases, with 11 bases between. CDR3 in amino acids: CASSLGLQRTEAFF. The CDR3 region has the DNA TGCGCCAGCAGCTTGGGACTCCAAAGGACTGAAGCTTTCTTT.

The V gene is TRBV6-6, the J gene TRBJ1-5; D unclear. Trimming shortened V by 6 bases and J by 0 bases, and 12 bases separated the two germline ends. Per germline, CDR1 MNHNY and CDR2 SVGAGI (reference sequence). The CDR3 runs to 15 residues. CDR3 region: CASREDGNSNQPQHF. DNA of the CDR3: TGTGCCAGCAGGGAAGACGGGAATAGCAATCAGCCCCAGCATTTT.

V is TRBV6-5 and J is TRBJ1-1; possibly TRBD1 for D (5 bases). The CDR3 runs 13 residues. The germline CDR1 and CDR2 sequences are MNHEY and SVGAGI. The CDR3 region is CVIFGGPNTEAFF. The CDR3 DNA reads TGTGTCATCTTCGGGGGTCCGAACACTGAAGCTTTCTTT.

In its sample, this clone was seen once. The rearrangement links TRBV10-3 to TRBJ1-5, with 7 bases matching TRBD1. The germline gives CDR1 ENHRY, CDR2 SYGVKD. V shed 6 bases and J 4 bases; nucleotides not matched to a gene: 3. The CDR3 extends over 13 amino acids. The CDR3 coding sequence is TGTGCCATCAGAGGGGACAGTAATCAGCCCCAGCATTTT. Translating gives CAIRGDSNQPQHF.

V gene TRBV10-3 combines with J gene TRBJ1-2; D gene uncertain. Trimming stripped 10 bases from V and 2 bases from J, with 11 bases between. This CDR3 is built from 12 residues. Germline CDR1 and CDR2: ENHRY and SYGVKD. Written as DNA, the CDR3 is TGTGCCACCGGTCTCCTCAACTATGGCTACACCTTC. Its translation is CATGLLNYGYTF.

The rearrangement links TRBV5-6 to TRBJ1-6, with D uncertain. Trimming took 7 bases from V and 10 from J, leaving 21 bases between them. The CDR3 contains 15 residues. Per germline, CDR1 SGHDT and CDR2 YYEEEE. Here the CDR3 DNA reads TGTGCCAGCGCCCGCAGCGGGAGGGCCCGCTCACCCCTCCACTTT. It specifies CASARSGRARSPLHF.

The CDR3 nucleotides are TGCGCCAGCAGCATCCAGGCCTCTGGGGCCAACGTCCTGACTTTC. Translating gives CASSIQASGANVLTF. The chain couples TRBV4-1 to TRBJ2-6; D is ambiguous. The CDR3 extends over 15 amino acids. V was cut by 5 bases and J by 0 bases, with 8 bases left in between. The germline V gene encodes CDR1 MGHRA and CDR2 YSYEKL.

The chain uses TRBV10-3 and TRBJ2-5; 11 positions match TRBD2. V was pared by 5 bases and J by 6 bases, with 20 bases of the junction left unmatched. Germline loops: CDR1 ENHRY, CDR2 SYGVKD. The length of the CDR3 is 19 residues. CDR3: CAISTSLGLAAGSLKTQYF. CDR3 in DNA: TGTGCCATCAGTACCTCTCTGGGACTAGCGGCAGGCTCGTTGAAGACCCAGTACTTC.

The V and J genes are TRBV6-5 and TRBJ2-1; 7 nucleotides align to TRBD1. CDR1 is MNHEY and CDR2 is SVGAGI in the germline V gene. The ends lost 6 bases at V and 4 bases at J; junction bases unmatched: 9. CDR3 length: 15 amino acids. The CDR3 protein is CASRATGTAYNEQFF. The CDR3 DNA reads as TGTGCCAGCAGGGCGACGGGGACAGCTTACAATGAGCAGTTCTTC.